What follows are 23 T cell receptor beta chains derived from one specimen sequenced in a study of blood T cell repertoires in COVID-19. TCRdb's copy holds only in-frame clones and misses some; the assay was immunoSEQ multiplex PCR. The sample contains more than 100,000 clones, around three quarters of which appear only once. Material for sequencing was peripheral blood. These receptors came from a woman at least 80 years old with acute or convalescent COVID-19.

The chain couples TRBV12-3 or TRBV12-4 to TRBJ1-1; D not certain. The V and J ends lost 3 bases and 5 bases respectively, with 10 bases between them. The CDR3 loop spans 13 amino acids. The CDR3 DNA follows: TGTGCCAGCAGTTTTCCCAGGCTGACTGAAGCTTTCTTT. Translated, it gives CASSFPRLTEAFF.

The V call is TRBV5-4, the J call TRBJ2-5; 12 nucleotides align to TRBD1. The J segment lost 1 base and the V segment lost 2 bases, leaving 3 bases of the junction unmatched. Germline lookup yields CDR1 SGHNT and CDR2 YYREEE (reference sequence). This CDR3 spans 16 amino acids. CDR3 nucleotide sequence: TGTGCCAGCAGCTTTGGGACAGGGGGCATCCAAGAGACCCAGTACTTC. As protein: CASSFGTGGIQETQYF.

The CDR3 reads CASSPPYGDYEQYF. CDR3 nucleotide sequence: TGTGCCAGCTCACCCCCGTATGGAGACTACGAGCAGTACTTC. The rearrangement uses TRBV18 and TRBJ2-7; D not resolved. The CDR3 runs 14 residues. Germline V gives CDR1 KGHSH, CDR2 LQKENI. V was pared by 3 bases and J by 3 bases, with 12 bases between.

The chain links TRBV10-2 to TRBJ1-4; TRBD1 matches at 10 bases. Germline loops: CDR1 WSHSY, CDR2 SAAADI. The CDR3 covers 15 residues. After removal of 4 bases from V and 8 bases from J, the junction contained 7 bases not matched to a gene. The CDR3, as DNA: TGCGCCAGCAGTGGGGGACAGGGGCGAAAGGAAAAACTGTTTTTT. It is translated as CASSGGQGRKEKLFF.

The chain is built from TRBV3-1 (or the pseudogene TRBV3-2) and TRBJ1-6; D gene unclear. Trimming took 3 bases from V and 6 from J, leaving 18 bases between them. Germline V gene lookup returns CDR1 LGHDT and CDR2 YNNKEL (reference sequence). This CDR3 comprises 17 residues. CDR3 nucleotides: TGTGCCAGCAGCCACGAGGAGGGTTCTCCATCTAATTCACCCCTCCACTTT. Encoded protein: CASSHEEGSPSNSPLHF.

The genes are TRBV7-9 and TRBJ2-2; 10 positions match TRBD1. The V gene's germline CDR1 is SEHNR and CDR2 FQNEAQ (reference sequence). The CDR3 runs 14 residues. V was pared by 8 bases and J by 5 bases, with 5 bases of the junction left unmatched. The CDR3 DNA reads TGTGCCAGCTCCGGGACAGGGGAGACCGGGGAGCTGTTTTTT. Translated, it gives CASSGTGETGELFF.

This clone is a singleton in its sample. This chain links TRBV6-5 with TRBJ2-5, with D possibly TRBD2 on 6 matching bases. The CDR3 totals 13 residues. Deletions cut 4 bases from V and 4 bases from J, with 10 bases between. The germline gives CDR1 MNHEY, CDR2 SVGAGI. CDR3 bases: TGTGCCAGCAGTTGGGACTCTCTAGAGACCCAGTACTTC. It encodes CASSWDSLETQYF.

This clone occurred a few times. The chain carries TRBV11-2 and TRBJ2-7; TRBD2 agrees at 10 bases. The CDR3 length is 15 residues. The ends lost 1 base at V and 1 base at J; junction bases unmatched: 1. The germline V gene has CDR1 SGHAT and CDR2 FQNNGV. The DNA of the CDR3 is TGTGCCAGCAGCTTAGTAGCGGGGGGATCCTACGAGCAGTACTTC. Translating gives CASSLVAGGSYEQYF.

The gene calls are TRBV6-5 and TRBJ1-1; the D is unclear. The CDR3 spans 12 residues. Between the trimmed V and J ends, which lost 4 bases and 7 bases, there was a span of 10 bases. Germline CDR1 is MNHEY and CDR2 is SVGAGI. The CDR3 loop reads CASSFSRGEAFF. The CDR3 region has the DNA TGTGCCAGCAGTTTTTCCCGGGGTGAAGCTTTCTTT.

To note about this clone: Mismatch with germline at one junction end may stem from a read error. V and J are TRBV7-7 and TRBJ2-2; D unclear. In germline, CDR1 is SSHAT, CDR2 FNYEAQ (reference sequence). The CDR3 contains 14 residues. The CDR3 sequence is CASRRLPNAGELFF. CDR3 bases: TGTGCTAGCAGACGACTCCCCAATGCCGGGGAGCTGTTTTTT.

This sequence joins TRBV4-1 and TRBJ2-2; a possible D gene is TRBD1 (6 bases). The CDR3 runs to 16 residues. CDR1 is MGHRA and CDR2 is YSYEKL in the germline V gene. V was clipped by 3 bases and J by 4 bases, with 15 bases between them. The CDR3 loop is CASSQSLGAFTGELFF. CDR3 DNA: TGCGCCAGCAGCCAGTCCTTGGGGGCGTTCACCGGGGAGCTGTTTTTT.

The chain carries TRBV6-2 or TRBV6-3 and TRBJ1-1, with D tentatively TRBD1 (5 bases). Germline CDR1 is MNHEY and CDR2 is SVGEGT. The CDR3 extends over 16 amino acids. Trimming cost V 6 bases and J 0 bases, with 17 bases left between them. The CDR3 bases are TGTGCCAGCAGCTTACTAGCAGACAGATTGAACACTGAAGCTTTCTTT. Translation: CASSLLADRLNTEAFF.

The V call is TRBV27, the J call TRBJ1-2, with D maybe TRBD1 (5 bases). The CDR3 is 15 residues long. V was cut by 5 bases and J by 1 base, with 14 bases left in between. Germline V lookup: CDR1 MNHEY, CDR2 SMNVEV (reference sequence). This CDR3 is CASSTFLQGNYGYTF. The CDR3 DNA reads as TGTGCCAGCAGTACCTTTCTTCAGGGTAACTATGGCTACACCTTC.

This clone was observed a single time. The V call is TRBV10-3, the J call TRBJ1-5, with D possibly being TRBD1 (5 bases). From germline, CDR1 is ENHRY and CDR2 SYGVKD. Trimming pared 4 bases from V and 10 bases from J, leaving 17 bases between. This CDR3 has 14 residues. CDR3 sequence reads: CAISVQSTGGPQHF. The CDR3 DNA is TGTGCCATCAGTGTTCAGAGCACAGGCGGCCCCCAGCATTTT.

The V and J genes are TRBV5-1 and TRBJ2-5; possible D gene TRBD1, 6 bases. Trimming took 4 bases from V and 1 from J, leaving 14 bases between them. The germline V gene has CDR1 SGHRS and CDR2 YFSETQ. This CDR3 region has 15 residues. The CDR3 DNA is TGCGCCAGCAGCGTACAGGGTGGGGGCCAAGAGACCCAGTACTTC. Translation: CASSVQGGGQETQYF.

This clone was seen only once. This chain uses TRBV10-3 with TRBJ2-5; 10 bases agree with TRBD1. The trim removed 4 bases at V and 5 bases at J, leaving 7 bases unmatched. This CDR3 contains 15 residues. Germline V CDR1 and CDR2: ENHRY, SYGVKD. CDR3 DNA sequence: TGTGCCATCAGTGCTCGACAGGGGGCGGGGGAGACCCAGTACTTC. Translating it yields CAISARQGAGETQYF.

The chain recombines TRBV21-1 with TRBJ1-2; TRBD1 is the table's D call and was not checked against the DNA. TRBV21-1 is a pseudogene locus. There are 13 residues in the CDR3. CDR3 residues: CASAWDSFYGYTF. The CDR3 DNA reads TGTGCCAGCGCTTGGGACAGTTTCTATGGCTACACCTTC.

This clone was detected only a few times. The chain combines TRBV19 with TRBJ1-5; no clear D gene. This CDR3 contains 13 residues. V was shortened by 3 bases and J by 5 bases, with 8 bases between the two germline ends. Germline CDR1 and CDR2: LNHDA and SQIVND (reference sequence). CDR3 DNA sequence: TGTGCCAGTAGTATGTTGAGGGATCAGCCCCAGCATTTT. Translation: CASSMLRDQPQHF.

This clone was detected once. The rearrangement uses TRBV6-5 and TRBJ1-2; D unclear. Per the germline V gene, CDR1 is MNHEY and CDR2 is SVGAGI. Between the trimmed V and J ends, which lost 4 bases and 4 bases, there was a span of 10 bases. The CDR3 is made up of 13 amino acids. CDR3 DNA: TGTGCCAGCAGTTCCCTCGGAGGCTATGGCTACACCTTC. It codes for CASSSLGGYGYTF.

V gene TRBV6-1 combines with J gene TRBJ2-7, with 9 bases lining up with TRBD1. The CDR3 is made up of 15 amino acids. Germline V CDR1 and CDR2: MNHNS, SASEGT. V was pared by 2 bases and J by 2 bases, with 4 bases of the junction left unmatched. CDR3 in DNA: TGTGCCAGCAGTGAACCGGGACAGGGAACCTACGAGCAGTACTTC. It codes for CASSEPGQGTYEQYF.

The chain combines TRBV5-4 with TRBJ2-1; maybe TRBD1 (6 bases). The ends were cut back, 4 bases at V and 5 bases at J, with 10 bases in the middle. Germline V lookup: CDR1 SGHNT, CDR2 YYREEE (reference sequence). The CDR3 length is 13 residues. CDR3 in amino acids: CASSRDRNNEQFF. In nucleotides, the CDR3 is TGTGCCAGCAGCCGAGACAGGAACAATGAGCAGTTCTTC.

The sample holds a few counts of this clone. This chain links TRBV29-1 with TRBJ2-3; TRBD2 aligns across 7 bases. V dropped 6 bases and J dropped 6; count of bases not matched to a gene: 6. CDR3 length: 12 amino acids. Germline CDR1 SQVTM, CDR2 ANQGSEA. The CDR3 reads CSVREVGDTQYF. The CDR3 DNA sequence: TGCAGCGTACGGGAGGTCGGCGATACGCAGTATTTT.

V usage is TRBV2 and J usage is TRBJ2-5; no firm D call. Germline V lookup: CDR1 SNHLY, CDR2 FYNNEI. The CDR3 consists of 14 residues. With 5 bases removed from V and 2 bases from J, the gap between germline ends came to 12 bases. CDR3 bases: TGTGCCAGCAGTCGCGCGGCAGATCAAGAGACCCAGTACTTC. Residues: CASSRAADQETQYF.